The clone carrying this T cell receptor (beta chain) has just a few counts. Between the trimmed V and J ends, which lost 5 bases and 5 bases, there was a span of 19 bases. The CDR3 runs 16 residues. Germline-derived CDR1 and CDR2 are MNHNS and SASEGT. It was with a sample-barcoded 5' primer and a J-beta primer mix that a second PCR of roughly 7 to 12 cycles was run. In TCRdb, the 5' RACE reads were re-called with MiXCR into one record per CDR3 protein. The table lists 700,000 to 950,000 distinct CDR3 sequences, roughly 47% of them singletons. The source of the sample is a study of blood T cells in healthy people across ages.

The chain links TRBV6-1 to TRBJ2-1; D tentatively reads TRBD1 or TRBD2 (6 bases each). Source material: blood. This receptor was taken from a woman aged 55-70 years in good health. CDR3 in DNA: TGTGCCAGCAGTCGGGACACCGGGGGATTTGACAATGAGCAGTTCTTC. It is translated as CASSRDTGGFDNEQFF.